This is a list of T cell receptor beta chains from one sample in a study of cytomegalovirus exposure and HLA in healthy donors. Assay used: immunoSEQ multiplex PCR; TCRdb lists only in-frame clones, some missing. Here the sample spans about 73,000 clones, 60% to 85% being singletons. The sample consisted of PBMCs. The receptors were sampled from a man aged 70-80 years in good health and CMV-seronegative. The CDR3 runs from the conserved cysteine through the conserved F or W. A D gene is named only where the DNA matches it firmly. Expanded clones get a size class; other rows say once, few or many, or leave the size out.

V gene: TRBV9; J gene: TRBJ2-1; clone size: -; D gene: TRBD1; CDR3 protein: CASSADRGRGNEQFF; CDR3 DNA: TGTGCCAGCAGCGCGGACAGGGGAAGGGGGAATGAGCAGTTCTTC
V gene: TRBV10-3; J gene: TRBJ1-5; clone size: -; D gene: -; CDR3 protein: CAISTGEQPQHF; CDR3 DNA: TGTGCCATCAGTACGGGGGAACAGCCCCAGCATTTT
V gene: TRBV4-1; J gene: TRBJ1-4; clone size: -; D gene: -; CDR3 protein: CASSQGHSTNEKLFF; CDR3 DNA: TGCGCCAGCAGCCAAGGACACTCAACTAATGAAAAACTGTTTTTT
V gene: TRBV7-2; J gene: TRBJ2-3; clone size: few; D gene: TRBD1; CDR3 protein: CASSLAQGGADTQYF; CDR3 DNA: TGTGCCAGCAGCTTAGCACAGGGGGGAGCAGATACGCAGTATTTT
V gene: TRBV12-5; J gene: TRBJ1-1; clone size: -; D gene: -; CDR3 protein: CASPGFDEAFF; CDR3 DNA: TGTGCTAGTCCAGGGTTTGATGAAGCTTTCTTT
V gene: TRBV7-2; J gene: TRBJ1-2; clone size: -; D gene: TRBD1; CDR3 protein: CASSLGTGNYGYTF; CDR3 DNA: TGTGCCAGCAGCTTAGGGACAGGCAACTATGGCTACACCTTC
V gene: TRBV29-1; J gene: TRBJ2-7; clone size: -; D gene: TRBD2; CDR3 protein: CSVGPASGDPYEQYF; CDR3 DNA: TGCAGCGTTGGCCCTGCCAGCGGGGACCCCTACGAGCAGTACTTC
V gene: TRBV2; J gene: TRBJ1-5; clone size: -; D gene: -; CDR3 protein: CASRWAISNQPQHF; CDR3 DNA: TGTGCCAGCAGATGGGCCATTTCTAATCAGCCCCAGCATTTT
V gene: TRBV2; J gene: TRBJ2-7; clone size: -; D gene: TRBD2; CDR3 protein: CASSEGLAGLYEQYF; CDR3 DNA: TGTGCCAGCAGTGAGGGACTAGCGGGCCTATACGAGCAGTACTTC
V gene: TRBV30; J gene: TRBJ1-5; clone size: -; D gene: -; CDR3 protein: CAWSVQDNQPQHF; CDR3 DNA: TGTGCCTGGAGTGTACAGGACAATCAGCCCCAGCATTTT
V gene: TRBV30; J gene: TRBJ1-5; clone size: -; D gene: -; CDR3 protein: CAWSTGDNQPQHF; CDR3 DNA: TGTGCCTGGAGTACAGGAGATAATCAGCCCCAGCATTTT
V gene: TRBV30; J gene: TRBJ1-4; clone size: -; D gene: -; CDR3 protein: CAWSVLREKLFF; CDR3 DNA: TGTGCCTGGAGTGTACTTCGTGAAAAACTGTTTTTT
V gene: TRBV9; J gene: TRBJ2-1; clone size: -; D gene: TRBD1; CDR3 protein: CASSVVGTDNEQFF; CDR3 DNA: TGTGCCAGCAGCGTAGTCGGGACAGACAATGAGCAGTTCTTC
V gene: TRBV10-3; J gene: TRBJ1-2; clone size: few; D gene: TRBD1; CDR3 protein: CAKTTDRGDGYTF; CDR3 DNA: TGTGCCAAGACTACGGACAGGGGCGATGGCTACACCTTC
V gene: TRBV4-1; J gene: TRBJ2-3; clone size: -; D gene: TRBD1; CDR3 protein: CASSQGQGRTDTQYF; CDR3 DNA: TGCGCCAGCAGCCAAGGACAGGGCCGCACAGATACGCAGTATTTT
V gene: TRBV10-3; J gene: TRBJ2-7; clone size: -; D gene: TRBD1; CDR3 protein: CAISVGQGSYEQYF; CDR3 DNA: TGTGCCATCAGTGTGGGACAGGGGTCCTACGAGCAGTACTTC
V gene: TRBV9; J gene: TRBJ2-5; clone size: -; D gene: TRBD2; CDR3 protein: CASSAGTSEGETQYF; CDR3 DNA: TGTGCCAGCAGCGCCGGGACTAGCGAGGGGGAGACCCAGTACTTC
V gene: TRBV28; J gene: TRBJ1-1; clone size: -; D gene: TRBD1; CDR3 protein: CASSQPPGTGDTEAFF; CDR3 DNA: TGTGCCAGCAGCCAACCACCCGGGACAGGGGACACTGAAGCTTTCTTT
V gene: TRBV18; J gene: TRBJ1-2; clone size: -; D gene: TRBD1; CDR3 protein: CASSPQDRGLSVGYTF; CDR3 DNA: TGTGCCAGCTCACCACAGGACAGGGGTCTATCGGTTGGCTACACCTTC
V gene: TRBV7-2; J gene: TRBJ1-2; clone size: -; D gene: TRBD1; CDR3 protein: CASSLVVTGGSAYTF; CDR3 DNA: TGTGCCAGCAGCTTAGTGGTGACAGGGGGAAGCGCCTACACCTTC
V gene: TRBV5-1; J gene: TRBJ1-6; clone size: few; D gene: -; CDR3 protein: CASSDQGPGNSPLHF; CDR3 DNA: TGCGCCAGCAGCGACCAGGGGCCGGGAAATTCACCCCTCCACTTT
V gene: TRBV30; J gene: TRBJ2-6; clone size: few; D gene: -; CDR3 protein: CAWSKTGQSGANVLTF; CDR3 DNA: TGTGCCTGGAGTAAGACAGGTCAGTCTGGGGCCAACGTCCTGACTTTC
V gene: TRBV5-1; J gene: TRBJ2-3; clone size: -; D gene: TRBD1; CDR3 protein: CASSLEGQGTDTQYF; CDR3 DNA: TGCGCCAGCAGCTTGGAGGGACAGGGGACAGATACGCAGTATTTT
V gene: TRBV6-6; J gene: TRBJ2-3; clone size: once; D gene: -; CDR3 protein: CASSSGQGGDTQYF; CDR3 DNA: TGTGCCAGCAGTTCGGGGCAGGGAGGAGATACGCAGTATTTT
V gene: TRBV4-3; J gene: TRBJ2-5; clone size: -; D gene: TRBD2; CDR3 protein: CASSQNSGGVPETQYF; CDR3 DNA: TGCGCCAGCAGCCAAAATAGCGGGGGGGTTCCGGAGACCCAGTACTTC
V gene: TRBV7-9; J gene: TRBJ1-1; clone size: few; D gene: TRBD1; CDR3 protein: CASSLGVGTGVGTEAFF; CDR3 DNA: TGTGCCAGCAGCTTAGGAGTAGGAACAGGGGTAGGCACTGAAGCTTTCTTT
V gene: TRBV11-1; J gene: TRBJ2-3; clone size: -; D gene: TRBD2; CDR3 protein: CASSIRTSGVGTDTQYF; CDR3 DNA: TGTGCCAGCAGCATAAGGACTAGCGGGGTCGGCACAGATACGCAGTATTTT
V gene: TRBV5-5; J gene: TRBJ1-4; clone size: once; D gene: TRBD1; CDR3 protein: CASSPRQGTNEKLFF; CDR3 DNA: TGTGCCAGCAGCCCGCGACAGGGAACTAATGAAAAACTGTTTTTT
V gene: TRBV5-6; J gene: TRBJ1-6; clone size: -; D gene: TRBD1; CDR3 protein: CASSVGQTNSPLHF; CDR3 DNA: TGTGCCAGCAGCGTGGGACAGACCAATTCACCCCTCCACTTT
V gene: TRBV4-1; J gene: TRBJ2-7; clone size: -; D gene: -; CDR3 protein: CASSQDMDRLPEQYF; CDR3 DNA: TGCGCCAGCAGCCAAGACATGGACAGATTACCCGAGCAGTACTTC
V gene: TRBV19; J gene: TRBJ1-6; clone size: -; D gene: -; CDR3 protein: CASSILFPGFNTNNSPLHF; CDR3 DNA: TGTGCCAGTAGTATCTTATTCCCCGGATTCAATACTAATAATTCACCCCTCCACTTT
V gene: TRBV5-1; J gene: TRBJ2-5; clone size: -; D gene: -; CDR3 protein: CASSRAGLAGRTETQYF; CDR3 DNA: TGCGCCAGCAGCCGCGCCGGGTTGGCAGGGCGCACAGAGACCCAGTACTTC
V gene: TRBV7-2; J gene: TRBJ1-3; clone size: -; D gene: -; CDR3 protein: CASSYGTGNTIYF; CDR3 DNA: TGTGCCAGCAGCTACGGGACTGGAAACACCATATATTTT